This entry lists 27 T cell receptor beta chains sequenced from one sample in a study of neoadjuvant anti-PD-1 for oral cavity cancer. Sequenced by immunoSEQ multiplex PCR; TCRdb stores in-frame clones only, minus some. The data show 55,000 to 75,000 clones, approximately 79% seen once. The sequencing here drew on PBMCs, taken before nivolumab (anti-PD-1) treatment. The receptors were sampled from a person aged 35-79 years with oral cavity squamous cell carcinoma.

V is TRBV30 and J is TRBJ1-1; D might be TRBD1 (5 bases). The V end lost 8 bases, the J end lost 5 bases, and 18 bases lay between the germline ends. Germline V gene data show CDR1 as GTSNPN and CDR2 as SVGIG (reference sequence). CDR3 length equals 13 residues. CDR3: CALAGGVGTEAFF. The CDR3 nucleotides read TGTGCCCTCGCGGGGGGGGTAGGGACTGAAGCTTTCTTT.

The V gene is TRBV19, the J gene TRBJ2-5, with D maybe TRBD1 (6 bases). V dropped 7 bases and J dropped 4 bases, with 19 bases sitting between them. Germline loops: CDR1 LNHDA, CDR2 SQIVND (reference sequence). The CDR3 extends over 15 amino acids. In DNA, the CDR3 is TGTGCCAGTAACTACAGAGGGGGTTTCGGAGAGACCCAGTACTTC. Translating it yields CASNYRGGFGETQYF.

V usage is TRBV6-1 and J usage is TRBJ1-1; unclear D gene. The germline V and J ends were trimmed by 10 bases and 3 bases, with 6 bases remaining between them. Germline-derived CDR1 and CDR2 are MNHNS and SASEGT. CDR3 length equals 10 residues. DNA of the CDR3: TGTGCCATTAAGGACACTGAAGCTTTCTTT. Its translation: CAIKDTEAFF.

The V gene is TRBV9, the J gene TRBJ2-2, with 7 bases lining up with TRBD1. CDR3 length equals 15 residues. J lost 5 bases, V lost 2 bases, and 6 bases had no gene match. CDR1 is SGDLS and CDR2 is YYNGEE in the germline V gene. The DNA for the CDR3 is TGTGCCAGCAGCGTTAAGGTACAGGGGACCGGGGAGCTGTTTTTT. This encodes CASSVKVQGTGELFF.

The chain couples TRBV29-1 to TRBJ2-2; D might be TRBD1 (5 bases). V lost 4 bases and J 5 bases, leaving 14 bases between the germline ends. From germline, CDR1 is SQVTM and CDR2 ANQGSEA. The CDR3 sequence is 14 residues long. The CDR3 sequence is CSVGTRPATGELFF. CDR3 in DNA: TGCAGCGTTGGGACACGGCCAGCGACCGGGGAGCTGTTTTTT.

This clone was seen a few times. V gene TRBV19 combines with J gene TRBJ1-2; 10 bases fit TRBD1. The CDR3 is made up of 13 amino acids. After removal of 10 bases from V and 8 bases from J, the junction contained 10 bases not matched to a gene. From germline, CDR1 is LNHDA and CDR2 SQIVND (reference sequence). The CDR3 here is CATVKTGGRGYTF. The CDR3 DNA sequence: TGTGCCACCGTCAAGACAGGGGGCAGGGGCTACACCTTC.

In its sample, this clone was seen a few times. CDR3 sequence: CAWSGIASGRAQVAKNIQYF. As DNA, the CDR3 is TGTGCCTGGAGTGGGATAGCTAGCGGGAGGGCCCAAGTAGCCAAAAACATTCAGTACTTC. This chain connects TRBV30 to TRBJ2-4, with TRBD2 identical over 12 bases. The ends lost 1 base at V and 0 bases at J; junction bases unmatched: 13. Germline assignment: CDR1 GTSNPN and CDR2 SVGIG (reference sequence). This CDR3 has 20 residues.

The rearrangement links TRBV5-1 to TRBJ1-2; D possibly corresponds to TRBD1 (6 bases). This CDR3 contains 13 residues. Per germline, CDR1 SGHRS and CDR2 YFSETQ. V dropped 8 bases and J dropped 6 bases, with 17 bases sitting between them. The DNA for the CDR3 is TGCGCCAGTCAGGGGCAGGGGACCGATGGCTACACCTTC. Encoded protein: CASQGQGTDGYTF.

In this sample, this clone turned up a few times. The chain uses TRBV7-8 and TRBJ2-5; 9 bases are shared with TRBD2. Losses at the gene ends were 0 bases for V and 5 bases for J; bases not matched to a gene: 10. The CDR3 extends over 17 amino acids. Germline V gives CDR1 SGHVS, CDR2 FQNEAQ. The CDR3, as DNA: TGTGCCAGCAGCTTAGCAGCCCTGGGACTAGCTGGCGAGACCCAGTACTTC. This translates into CASSLAALGLAGETQYF.

V is TRBV20-1 and J is TRBJ1-1; no definite D call. This CDR3 contains 11 residues. V lost 5 bases to trimming and J lost 4 bases, with 8 bases between them. The V gene's germline CDR1 is DFQATT and CDR2 SNEGSKA (reference sequence). CDR3 residues: CSAPDVTEAFF. CDR3 nucleotides: TGCAGTGCTCCCGACGTCACTGAAGCTTTCTTT.

This chain connects TRBV6-5 to TRBJ1-3; D ambiguous. Trimming removed 2 bases at V and 0 bases at J, with 5 bases between. The CDR3 sequence is 14 residues long. Germline assignment: CDR1 MNHEY and CDR2 SVGAGI. CDR3 bases: TGTGCCAGCAGTTACGGCAGCTCTGGAAACACCATATATTTT. It yields the protein CASSYGSSGNTIYF.

The chain combines TRBV11-3 with TRBJ2-2; 9 positions match TRBD1. Germline values: CDR1 SGHNT, CDR2 YENEEA. The J segment lost 5 bases and the V segment lost 4 bases, leaving 5 bases of the junction unmatched. The CDR3 spans 15 residues. The DNA for the CDR3 is TGTGCCAGCAGCTATACCGGGACAGGGACCGGGGAGCTGTTTTTT. Its translation: CASSYTGTGTGELFF.

CDR3 in DNA: TGCAGCGTTGAAGAGCTTTATGGCTACACCTTC. Translating it yields CSVEELYGYTF. V and J are TRBV29-1 and TRBJ1-2; no clear D gene. There are 11 residues in the CDR3. From germline, CDR1 is SQVTM and CDR2 ANQGSEA. Trimming removed 0 bases at V and 5 bases at J, with 4 bases between.

J is TRBJ2-3 and V is TRBV2; D is possibly TRBD1 (6 bases). Germline CDR1 and CDR2: SNHLY and FYNNEI. The V end lost 4 bases, the J end lost 2 bases, and 19 bases lay between the germline ends. CDR3 length: 17 residues. CDR3 bases: TGTGCCAGCAGTGCGGATAGGGGGTCGGGGCCCACAGATACGCAGTATTTT. Translation: CASSADRGSGPTDTQYF.

In this sample, this clone turned up once. The chain has TRBV9 and TRBJ2-3, with D perhaps matching TRBD1 (6 bases). This CDR3 spans 15 amino acids. V lost 0 bases to trimming and J lost 0 bases, with 8 bases between them. The V gene's germline CDR1 is SGDLS and CDR2 YYNGEE. CDR3 sequence (DNA): TGTGCCAGCAGCGTAGAGGACAGTAGCACAGATACGCAGTATTTT. It yields the protein CASSVEDSSTDTQYF.

This clone was observed a handful of times. The rearrangement joins TRBV6-6 to TRBJ2-7; 7 positions agree with TRBD2. Germline lookup yields CDR1 MNHNY and CDR2 SVGAGI (reference sequence). Unmatched junction bases numbered 1, after V lost 8 bases and J lost 3 bases. The CDR3 totals 11 residues. CDR3 bases: TGTGCCAGCGGGAGGGACTACGAGCAGTACTTC. Translating gives CASGRDYEQYF.

V is TRBV27 and J is TRBJ2-7, with D perhaps matching TRBD1 or TRBD2 (5 bases each). Germline V CDR1 and CDR2: MNHEY, SMNVEV (reference sequence). The V and J ends lost 6 bases and 6 bases respectively, with 12 bases between them. The CDR3 is 12 amino acids. The CDR3 loop is CASRPGRGEQYF. The CDR3 bases are TGTGCCAGCAGGCCGGGACGAGGCGAGCAGTACTTC.

This chain's CDR3 is CASSVVGLGNTIYF. The CDR3 DNA sequence: TGTGCCAGCAGTGTGGTCGGCCTCGGAAACACCATATATTTT. The chain links TRBV2 to TRBJ1-3, with D uncertain. Trimming shortened V by 4 bases and J by 4 bases, and 11 bases separated the two germline ends. Germline values: CDR1 SNHLY, CDR2 FYNNEI. The CDR3 runs to 14 residues.

CDR3 protein: CASSLDRVGGYTF. In DNA, the CDR3 is TGTGCCAGCAGCCTAGACAGGGTAGGTGGCTACACCTTC. This chain joins TRBV13 and TRBJ1-2; TRBD1 matches at 7 bases. J gave up 7 bases and V 5 bases, and 7 bases lay outside the gene matches. Germline values: CDR1 PRHDT, CDR2 FYEKMQ (reference sequence). The CDR3 length is 13 residues. The full variable domain, rest sourced from reference TRBV13 and TRBJ1-2, is AAGVIQSPRHLIKEKRETATLKCYPIPRHDTVYWYQQGPGQDPQFLISFYEKMQSDKGSIPDRFSAQQFSDYHSELNMSSLELGDSALYFCASSLDRVGGYTFGSGTRLTVV.

The CDR3 is CASTINRGPYEQYF. The CDR3 DNA sequence: TGTGCCAGCACCATAAACAGGGGTCCCTACGAGCAGTACTTC. The chain carries TRBV7-6 and TRBJ2-7, with TRBD1 matching over 7 bases. The CDR3 length is 14 residues. CDR1 SGHVS and CDR2 FNYEAQ come from the germline V gene. V was clipped by 7 bases and J by 2 bases; unmatched bases: 8.

This clone has only a few counts. The rearrangement uses TRBV6-5 and TRBJ2-3; D unclear. Looked up from germline, CDR1 is MNHEY and CDR2 is SVGAGI. Trimming removed 7 bases from V and 1 base from J, with 12 bases in between. The CDR3 is 14 residues long. The CDR3: CASTARPGTDTQYF. The CDR3 region has the DNA TGTGCCAGCACGGCAAGGCCAGGCACAGATACGCAGTATTTT.

The V gene is TRBV5-1, the J gene TRBJ1-1, with a weak D call TRBD1 (6 bases). V was shortened by 8 bases and J by 0 bases, with 14 bases between the two germline ends. This CDR3 has 14 amino acids. Germline assignment: CDR1 SGHRS and CDR2 YFSETQ. CDR3 nucleotide sequence: TGCGCCAGTCGGACAGTATCCATGAACACTGAAGCTTTCTTT. Its translation: CASRTVSMNTEAFF.

The chain is built from TRBV6-5 and TRBJ2-1; weak D call: TRBD1 (6 bases). The V and J ends lost 4 bases and 12 bases respectively, with 13 bases between them. Germline V gives CDR1 MNHEY, CDR2 SVGAGI. CDR3 length: 12 residues. CDR3 in DNA: TGTGCCAGCAGTTCCTACAGGGACATGCAGTTCTTC. Translated: CASSSYRDMQFF.

The CDR3, as DNA: TGTGCCAGCAGCGTCGACACCGGGGGGCCCTACGAGCAGTACTTC. Translated: CASSVDTGGPYEQYF. This chain joins TRBV9 and TRBJ2-7, with a weak D call TRBD2 (7 bases). Germline CDR1 is SGDLS and CDR2 is YYNGEE. V was pared by 2 bases and J by 2 bases, with 14 bases between. The length of the CDR3 is 15 residues.

The rearrangement uses TRBV6-1 and TRBJ2-3; 8 bases align to TRBD1. This CDR3 comprises 12 residues. After removal of 8 bases from V and 8 bases from J, the junction contained 6 bases not matched to a gene. CDR1 and CDR2 from the germline V gene are MNHNS and SASEGT. For the CDR3, the DNA is TGTGCCAGCCGGACAGGGCAAGGTACGCAGTATTTT. Translated, it gives CASRTGQGTQYF.

J is TRBJ2-7 and V is TRBV4-1, with a weak D call TRBD2 (5 bases). CDR1 MGHRA and CDR2 YSYEKL come from the germline V gene. Trimming stripped 0 bases from V and 3 bases from J, with 12 bases between. The CDR3 totals 15 residues. The CDR3 region is CASSQDTFRGYEQYF. DNA of the CDR3: TGCGCCAGCAGCCAAGATACATTCCGGGGCTACGAGCAGTACTTC.

The V gene is TRBV27, the J gene TRBJ1-2, with D hard to call. CDR1 MNHEY and CDR2 SMNVEV come from the germline V gene (reference sequence). This CDR3 comprises 13 residues. The ends were cut back, 2 bases at V and 8 bases at J, with 12 bases in the middle. Written as DNA, the CDR3 is TGTGCCAGCAGTTTAGGTGGCGTCTGGGGCTACACCTTC. Amino acids: CASSLGGVWGYTF.